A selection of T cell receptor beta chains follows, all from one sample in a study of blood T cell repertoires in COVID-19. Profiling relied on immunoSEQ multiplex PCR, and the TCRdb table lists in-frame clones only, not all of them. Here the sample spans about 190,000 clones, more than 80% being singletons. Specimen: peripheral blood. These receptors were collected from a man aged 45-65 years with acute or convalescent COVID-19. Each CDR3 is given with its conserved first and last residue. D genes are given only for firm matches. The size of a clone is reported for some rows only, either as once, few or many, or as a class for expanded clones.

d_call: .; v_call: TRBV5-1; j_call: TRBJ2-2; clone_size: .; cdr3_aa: CASSLRGNTGELFF; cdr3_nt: TGCGCCAGCAGCTTGCGCGGGAACACCGGGGAGCTGTTTTTT
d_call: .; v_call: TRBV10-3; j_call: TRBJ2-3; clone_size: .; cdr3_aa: CAIRGGAVDTQYF; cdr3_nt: TGTGCCATCAGGGGCGGGGCAGTAGATACGCAGTATTTT
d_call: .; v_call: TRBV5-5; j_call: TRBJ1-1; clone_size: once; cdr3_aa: CASSGHREGNTEAFF; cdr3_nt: TGTGCCAGCAGCGGACACAGGGAAGGGAACACTGAAGCTTTCTTT
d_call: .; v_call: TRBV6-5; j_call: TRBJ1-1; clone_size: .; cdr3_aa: CASTPTAGVEAFF; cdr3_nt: TGTGCCAGCACTCCAACCGCGGGGGTTGAAGCTTTCTTT
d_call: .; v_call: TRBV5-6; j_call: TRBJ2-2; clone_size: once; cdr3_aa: CASSRGWVGLRLTGELFF; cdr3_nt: TGTGCCAGCAGCCGCGGATGGGTAGGCCTACGACTCACCGGGGAGCTGTTTTTT
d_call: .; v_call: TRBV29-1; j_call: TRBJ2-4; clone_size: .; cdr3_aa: CSVDSQELAKNIQYF; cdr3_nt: TGCAGCGTTGATTCGCAGGAACTAGCCAAAAACATTCAGTACTTC
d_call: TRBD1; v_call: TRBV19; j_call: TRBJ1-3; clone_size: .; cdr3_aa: CASRTGHSGNTIYF; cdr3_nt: TGTGCCAGCCGGACAGGACACTCTGGAAACACCATATATTTT
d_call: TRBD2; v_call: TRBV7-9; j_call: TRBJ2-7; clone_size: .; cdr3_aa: CASSPPAGSGKQEQYF; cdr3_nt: TGTGCCAGCAGCCCCCCGGCGGGGAGCGGGAAGCAAGAGCAGTACTTC
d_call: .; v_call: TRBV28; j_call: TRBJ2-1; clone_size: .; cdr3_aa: CASREGARGRNEQFF; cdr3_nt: TGTGCCAGCAGGGAGGGGGCGCGGGGTCGGAATGAGCAGTTCTTC
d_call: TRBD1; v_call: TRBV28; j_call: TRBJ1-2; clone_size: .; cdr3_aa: CASSLPGQGYGYTF; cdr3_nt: TGTGCCAGCAGTTTACCGGGACAGGGGTATGGCTACACCTTC
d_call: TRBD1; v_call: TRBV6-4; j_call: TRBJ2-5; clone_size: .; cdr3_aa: CASSAHHSAGDRETQYF; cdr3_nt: TGTGCCAGCAGCGCTCACCACTCGGCCGGGGACAGGGAGACCCAGTACTTC
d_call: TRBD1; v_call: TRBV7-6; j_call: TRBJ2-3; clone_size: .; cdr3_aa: CASSGGTGRRDTQYF; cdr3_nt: TGTGCCAGCAGCGGCGGGACAGGGAGACGAGATACGCAGTATTTT
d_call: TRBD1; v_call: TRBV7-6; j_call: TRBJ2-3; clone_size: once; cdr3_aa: CASSLGTGATDTQYF; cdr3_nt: TGTGCCAGCAGCCTTGGGACAGGAGCCACAGATACGCAGTATTTT
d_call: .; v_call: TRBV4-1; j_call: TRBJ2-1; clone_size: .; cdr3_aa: CASSQSGIPFNEQFF; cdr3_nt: TGCGCCAGCAGCCAATCGGGAATCCCCTTCAATGAGCAGTTCTTC
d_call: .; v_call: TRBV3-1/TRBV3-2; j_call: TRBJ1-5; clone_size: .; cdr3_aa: CASSQQVDQPQHF; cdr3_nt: TGTGCCAGCAGCCAACAGGTCGATCAGCCCCAGCATTTT
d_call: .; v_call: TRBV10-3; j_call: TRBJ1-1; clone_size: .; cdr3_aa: CAISDVIKTENTEAFF; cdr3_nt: TGTGCCATCAGTGACGTGATTAAGACAGAGAACACTGAAGCTTTCTTT
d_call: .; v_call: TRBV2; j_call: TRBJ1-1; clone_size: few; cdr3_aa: CAGRPRNTEAFF; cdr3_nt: TGTGCCGGCCGCCCCAGGAACACTGAAGCTTTCTTT
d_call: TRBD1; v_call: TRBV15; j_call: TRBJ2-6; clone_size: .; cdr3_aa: CATSRFGQGTPGANVLTF; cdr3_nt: TGTGCCACCAGCCGATTTGGACAGGGGACCCCTGGGGCCAACGTCCTGACTTTC
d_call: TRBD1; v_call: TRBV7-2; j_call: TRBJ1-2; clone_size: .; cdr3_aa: CASSTYRGQNGYTF; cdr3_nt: TGTGCCAGCAGCACGTACAGGGGGCAGAATGGCTACACCTTC
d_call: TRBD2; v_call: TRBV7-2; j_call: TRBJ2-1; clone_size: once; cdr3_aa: CASSGGGSYNEQFF; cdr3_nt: TGTGCCAGCAGCGGGGGGGGCTCCTACAATGAGCAGTTCTTC
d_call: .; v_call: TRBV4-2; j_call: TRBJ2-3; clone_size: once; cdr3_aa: CASSPRTGGTDTQYF; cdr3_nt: TGTGCCAGCAGCCCCCGGACGGGGGGCACGGATACGCAGTATTTT
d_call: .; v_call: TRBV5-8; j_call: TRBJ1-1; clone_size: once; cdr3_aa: CASSLGVYSTEAFF; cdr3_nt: TGTGCCAGCAGCTTGGGAGTTTACAGCACTGAAGCTTTCTTT
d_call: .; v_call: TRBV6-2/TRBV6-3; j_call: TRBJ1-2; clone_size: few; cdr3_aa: CASSYPREGYGYTF; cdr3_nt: TGTGCCAGCAGTTACCCCCGCGAGGGCTATGGCTACACCTTC
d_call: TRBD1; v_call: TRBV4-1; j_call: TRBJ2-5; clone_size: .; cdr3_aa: CASSQGLGTAKETQYF; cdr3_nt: TGCGCCAGCAGCCAAGGCCTGGGGACAGCAAAGGAGACCCAGTACTTC
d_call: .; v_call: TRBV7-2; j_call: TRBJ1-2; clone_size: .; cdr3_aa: CASSLAGSFNYGYTF; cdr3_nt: TGTGCCAGCAGCTTAGCAGGGAGCTTTAACTATGGCTACACCTTC
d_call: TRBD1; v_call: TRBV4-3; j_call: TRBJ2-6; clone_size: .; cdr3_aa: CASRKGQAHSGANVLTF; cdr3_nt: TGCGCCAGCAGAAAGGGACAGGCGCACTCTGGGGCCAACGTCCTGACTTTC
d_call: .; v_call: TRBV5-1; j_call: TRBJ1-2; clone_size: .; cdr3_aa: CASSLTGDNYGYTF; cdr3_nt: TGCGCCAGCAGCTTGACGGGGGATAACTATGGCTACACCTTC
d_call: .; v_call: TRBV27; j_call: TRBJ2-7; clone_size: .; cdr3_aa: CASSLLSVRTSGYEQYF; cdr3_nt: TGTGCCAGCAGTTTATTAAGTGTCCGTACCTCGGGCTACGAGCAGTACTTC
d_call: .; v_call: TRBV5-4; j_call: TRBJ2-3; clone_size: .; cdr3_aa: CASSVPGADTQYF; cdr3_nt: TGTGCCAGCAGCGTGCCCGGGGCAGATACGCAGTATTTT
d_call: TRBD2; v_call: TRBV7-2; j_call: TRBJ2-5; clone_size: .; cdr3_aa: CASSLGAGATAFGTQYF; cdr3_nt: TGTGCCAGCAGCTTAGGAGCGGGGGCGACCGCGTTTGGGACCCAGTACTTC
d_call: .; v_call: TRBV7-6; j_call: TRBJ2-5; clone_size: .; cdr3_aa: CASSLGPAGNQETQYF; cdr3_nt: TGTGCCAGCAGCTTAGGACCCGCAGGAAACCAAGAGACCCAGTACTTC
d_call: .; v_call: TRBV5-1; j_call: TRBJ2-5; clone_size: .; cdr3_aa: CASSGGQRGTQYF; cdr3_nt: TGCGCCAGCAGCGGCGGACAGCGAGGGACCCAGTACTTC
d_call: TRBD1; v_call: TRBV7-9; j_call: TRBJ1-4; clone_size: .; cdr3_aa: CASRLGQGLTEKLFF; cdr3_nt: TGTGCCAGCAGATTGGGACAGGGTTTAACTGAAAAACTGTTTTTT
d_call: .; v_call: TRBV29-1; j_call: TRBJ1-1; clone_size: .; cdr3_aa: CSGAGFSDTEAFF; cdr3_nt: TGCAGCGGCGCCGGGTTCTCGGACACTGAAGCTTTCTTT
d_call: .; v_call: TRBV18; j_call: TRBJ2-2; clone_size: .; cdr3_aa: CASSPQVAGTGELFF; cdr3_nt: TGTGCCAGCTCACCACAGGTGGCGGGCACCGGGGAGCTGTTTTTT
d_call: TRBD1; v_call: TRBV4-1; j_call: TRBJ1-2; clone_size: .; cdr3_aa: CASSQGQGYGYTF; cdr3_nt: TGCGCCAGCAGCCAAGGACAGGGGTATGGCTACACCTTC
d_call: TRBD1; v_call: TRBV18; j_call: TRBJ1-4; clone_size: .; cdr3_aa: CASSAGGDEKLFF; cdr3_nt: TGTGCCAGCTCCGCAGGGGGCGATGAAAAACTGTTTTTT
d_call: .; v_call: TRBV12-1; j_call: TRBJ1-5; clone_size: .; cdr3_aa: CASSLGQKNQPQHF; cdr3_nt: TGTGCCAGCAGCTTGGGACAGAAAAATCAGCCCCAGCATTTT
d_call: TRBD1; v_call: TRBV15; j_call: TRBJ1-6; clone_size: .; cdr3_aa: CATSRDGQGAFGSYNSPLHF; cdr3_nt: TGTGCCACCAGCAGAGACGGACAGGGGGCTTTTGGATCCTATAATTCACCCCTCCACTTT
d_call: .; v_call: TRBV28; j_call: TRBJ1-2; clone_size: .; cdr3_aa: CASSPIRGTNYGYTF; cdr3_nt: TGTGCCAGCAGTCCCATCAGGGGAACTAACTATGGCTACACCTTC
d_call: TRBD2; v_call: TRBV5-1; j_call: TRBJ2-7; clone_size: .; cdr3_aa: CASSREGGTSYEQYF; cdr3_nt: TGCGCCAGCAGCCGGGAGGGAGGGACCTCCTACGAGCAGTACTTC
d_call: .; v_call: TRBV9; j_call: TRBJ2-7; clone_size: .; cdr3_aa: CASSVGGRSSYEQYF; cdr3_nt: TGTGCCAGCAGCGTAGGAGGGCGGTCGTCCTACGAGCAGTACTTC
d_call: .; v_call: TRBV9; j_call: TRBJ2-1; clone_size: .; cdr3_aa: CASSPGGGTGSSNEQFF; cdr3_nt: TGTGCCAGCAGCCCTGGGGGGGGGACAGGATCTTCCAATGAGCAGTTCTTC
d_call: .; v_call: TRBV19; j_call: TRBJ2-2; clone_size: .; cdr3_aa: CASSIQGNTGELFF; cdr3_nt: TGTGCCAGTAGTATCCAGGGGAACACCGGGGAGCTGTTTTTT
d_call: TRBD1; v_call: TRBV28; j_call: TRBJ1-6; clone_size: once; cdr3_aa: CASSGWTGSYNSPLHF; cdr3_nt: TGTGCCAGCAGTGGATGGACAGGCTCTTATAATTCACCCCTCCACTTT
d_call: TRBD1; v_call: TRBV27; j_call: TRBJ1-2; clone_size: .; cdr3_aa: CASSSGGGGYTF; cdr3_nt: TGTGCCAGCAGTTCAGGGGGCGGGGGCTACACCTTC